This T cell receptor (beta chain) came from a study of T-cell reconstitution after alpha-beta-depleted transplantation in children. TCRbeta library preparation incorporated unique molecular identifiers. One entry per CDR3 protein results from TCRdb running MiXCR on the PCR reads. The sample shows 600,000 to 800,000 distinct CDR3 sequences, over 10% of them seen only once. This clonotype has only a few counts. What it binds is not known. General study findings and limits: T-cell counts and diversity at one year post-transplant came mainly from newly produced T cells. Reported findings indicate that, about two months after transplant, alpha-beta T cells came from several hundred expanded clones, which were derived from non-depleted graft cells. Several patients had high TCRbeta diversity at day 60; it came from surviving recipient T cells and thymic progenitors.

Germline values: CDR1 MNHEY, CDR2 SVGAGI. Trimming pared 5 bases from V and 10 bases from J, leaving 14 bases between. The CDR3 is 12 residues long. This material consisted of PBMCs, taken before TCRalphabeta/CD19-depleted stem cell transplant. The source is a girl between 2 and 10 years old with congenital amegakaryocytic thrombocytopenia, due to receive a stem cell transplant. The rearrangement uses TRBV6-5 and TRBJ1-1, with a possible D match to TRBD1 (5 bases). Here the CDR3 DNA reads TGTGCCAGCAGTAAATGGGGACCAGCAGCTTTCTTT. This encodes CASSKWGPAAFF.